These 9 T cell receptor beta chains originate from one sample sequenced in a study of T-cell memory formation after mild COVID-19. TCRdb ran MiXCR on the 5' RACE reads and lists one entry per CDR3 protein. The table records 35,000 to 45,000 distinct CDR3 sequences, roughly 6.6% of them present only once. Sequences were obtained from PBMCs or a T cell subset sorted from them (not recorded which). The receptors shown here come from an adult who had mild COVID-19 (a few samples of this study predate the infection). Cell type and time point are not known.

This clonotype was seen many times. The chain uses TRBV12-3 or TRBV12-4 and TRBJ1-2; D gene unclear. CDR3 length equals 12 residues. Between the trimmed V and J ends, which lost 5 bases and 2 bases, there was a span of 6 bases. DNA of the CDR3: TGTGCCAGCAGTCAGAACAACTATGGCTACACCTTC. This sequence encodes CASSQNNYGYTF.

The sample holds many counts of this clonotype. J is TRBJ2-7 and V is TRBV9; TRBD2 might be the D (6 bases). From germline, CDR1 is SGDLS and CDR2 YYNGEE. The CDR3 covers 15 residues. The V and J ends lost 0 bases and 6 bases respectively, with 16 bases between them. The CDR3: CASSVGLDTGGEQYF. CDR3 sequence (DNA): TGTGCCAGCAGCGTAGGACTTGACACCGGGGGCGAGCAGTACTTC.

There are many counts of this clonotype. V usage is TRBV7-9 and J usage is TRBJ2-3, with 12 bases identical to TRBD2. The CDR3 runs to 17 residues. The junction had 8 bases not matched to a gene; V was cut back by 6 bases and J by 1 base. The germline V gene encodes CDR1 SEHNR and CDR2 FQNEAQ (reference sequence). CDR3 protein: CASSSGLAGRRTDTQYF. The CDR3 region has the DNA TGTGCCAGCAGTTCTGGACTAGCGGGGAGACGCACAGATACGCAGTATTTT.

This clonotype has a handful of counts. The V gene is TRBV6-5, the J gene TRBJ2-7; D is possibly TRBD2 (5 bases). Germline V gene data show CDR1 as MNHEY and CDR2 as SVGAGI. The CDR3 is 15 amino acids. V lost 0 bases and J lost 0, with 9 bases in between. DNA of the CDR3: TGTGCCAGCAGTTACTCTGGGAGAAGCTCCTACGAGCAGTACTTC. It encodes CASSYSGRSSYEQYF.

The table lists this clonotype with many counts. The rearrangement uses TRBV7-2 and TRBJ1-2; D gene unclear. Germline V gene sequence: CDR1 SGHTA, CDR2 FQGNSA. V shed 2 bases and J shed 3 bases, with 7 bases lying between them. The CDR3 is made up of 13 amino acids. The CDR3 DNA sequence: TGTGCCAGCAGCTTATCTTCCTACTATGGCTACACCTTC. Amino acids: CASSLSSYYGYTF.

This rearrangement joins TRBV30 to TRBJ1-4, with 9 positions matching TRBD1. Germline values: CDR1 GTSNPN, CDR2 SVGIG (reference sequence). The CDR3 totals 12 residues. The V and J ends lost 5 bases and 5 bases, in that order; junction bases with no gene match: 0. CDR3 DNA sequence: TGTGCCTGGGGACAGGGGAATGAAAAACTGTTTTTT. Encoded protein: CAWGQGNEKLFF.

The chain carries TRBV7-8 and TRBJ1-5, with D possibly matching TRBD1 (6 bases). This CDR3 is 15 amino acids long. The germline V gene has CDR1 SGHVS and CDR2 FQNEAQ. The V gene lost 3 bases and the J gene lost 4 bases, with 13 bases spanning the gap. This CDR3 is CASSLAQGLNQPQHF. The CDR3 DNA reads TGTGCCAGCAGCTTGGCGCAGGGGTTGAATCAGCCCCAGCATTTT.

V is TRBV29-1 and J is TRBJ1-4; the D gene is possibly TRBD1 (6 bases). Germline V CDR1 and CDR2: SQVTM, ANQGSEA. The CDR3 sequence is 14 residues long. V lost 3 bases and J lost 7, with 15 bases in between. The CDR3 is CSVDDRTGREKLFF. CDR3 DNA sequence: TGCAGCGTTGATGACAGGACCGGGCGTGAAAAACTGTTTTTT.

DNA for the CDR3: TGCAGTGCTAGGGGGGTACCACCGAACACTGAAGCTTTCTTT. Protein: CSARGVPPNTEAFF. The genes are TRBV20-1 and TRBJ1-1, with D tentatively TRBD1 (5 bases). Trimming left V 3 bases short and J 1 base short, with 12 bases between. The CDR3 is made up of 14 amino acids. CDR1 DFQATT and CDR2 SNEGSKA come from the germline V gene (reference sequence).